Sequencing of this T cell receptor (beta chain) was carried out in a study of blood T cell repertoires in COVID-19. Here immunoSEQ multiplex PCR was the method, and the copy in TCRdb shows in-frame clones only, minus some. The table shows hundreds of thousands of clones, with 84% occurring only once. In germline, CDR1 is SGHVS, CDR2 FQNEAQ. CDR3 length equals 12 residues. Trimming took 3 bases from V and 12 from J, leaving 15 bases between them. Sequencing used PBMCs or T cells enriched from blood (not recorded which). The rearrangement joins TRBV7-8 to TRBJ2-7; maybe TRBD2 (6 bases). This TCR was sampled from a woman aged 40-49 years who had recovered from COVID-19. CDR3 sequence: CASSFEGSEGYF. For the CDR3, the DNA is TGTGCCAGCAGCTTTGAAGGCTCGGAGGGGTACTTC.